The 19 T cell receptor beta chains given below trace back to one sample, sequenced in a study of T-cell memory formation after mild COVID-19. TCRdb recomputed calls from the 5' RACE reads with MiXCR, one row per CDR3 protein. Of about 200,000 distinct CDR3 sequences detected, 18% appear once; the ten largest clones hold roughly 2.3%. Input material: PBMCs or a T cell subset sorted from them (not recorded which). The receptors come from an adult woman who had mild COVID-19 (a few samples of this study predate the infection). Cell type and time point are not known.

This clonotype has a handful of counts. The genes are TRBV6-6 and TRBJ1-1; perhaps TRBD1 as D (5 bases). This CDR3 is 16 amino acids long. V shed 3 bases and J shed 7 bases, with 21 bases lying between them. Germline V gene lookup returns CDR1 MNHNY and CDR2 SVGAGI (reference sequence). CDR3 loop: CASSYYPGDRFYEAFF. The DNA for the CDR3 is TGTGCCAGCAGTTATTACCCCGGCGACAGATTTTATGAAGCTTTCTTT.

This clonotype came up many times. The chain couples TRBV24-1 to TRBJ2-3; 9 nucleotides agree with TRBD1. The germline V gene encodes CDR1 KGHDR and CDR2 SFDVKD. V lost 9 bases to trimming and J lost 0 bases; unmatched junction nucleotides: 0. This CDR3 comprises 13 residues. The CDR3: CATGTGSTDTQYF. CDR3 nucleotides: TGTGCCACCGGGACAGGGAGCACAGATACGCAGTATTTT.

This clonotype was observed many times. The rearrangement links TRBV12-3 or TRBV12-4 to TRBJ2-2; 7 nucleotides line up with TRBD2. The trim removed 6 bases at V and 2 bases at J, leaving 6 bases unmatched. The CDR3 spans 15 residues. Written as DNA, the CDR3 is TGTGCCAGCAGAGCGGGACTACAAAACACCGGGGAGCTGTTTTTT. Translated: CASRAGLQNTGELFF.

The genes are TRBV5-1 and TRBJ1-2, with 7 bases that match TRBD1. Germline lookup yields CDR1 SGHRS and CDR2 YFSETQ. Unmatched junction bases numbered 5, after V lost 0 bases and J lost 6 bases. The length of the CDR3 is 14 residues. The CDR3 DNA is TGCGCCAGCAGCTTGGACAGGGGACCCAATGGCTACACCTTC. This translates into CASSLDRGPNGYTF.

V is TRBV30 and J is TRBJ1-2, with D uncertain. CDR3 length: 13 amino acids. Trimming left V 3 bases short and J 6 bases short, with 14 bases between. Germline CDR1 is GTSNPN and CDR2 is SVGIG (reference sequence). CDR3 sequence reads: CAWRLDPNDGYTF. The CDR3 coding sequence is TGTGCCTGGAGATTAGATCCTAATGATGGCTACACCTTC.

In this sample, this clonotype turned up a few times. The J gene is TRBJ2-1, the V gene TRBV12-5; D unresolved. Trimming removed 1 base at V and 3 bases at J, with 16 bases between. Germline loops: CDR1 LGHNT, CDR2 FRNRAP. This CDR3 has 17 amino acids. The CDR3 DNA sequence: TGTGCTAGTGGTTTGGGGGATAAGAGCGACCGCTACAATGAGCAGTTCTTC. It is translated as CASGLGDKSDRYNEQFF.

The genes are TRBV3-1 and TRBJ2-7, with 7 bases lining up with TRBD2. Looked up from germline, CDR1 is LGHDT and CDR2 is YNNKEL (reference sequence). The CDR3 is 15 amino acids. The J segment lost 1 base and the V segment lost 5 bases, leaving 8 bases of the junction unmatched. CDR3 nucleotides: TGTGCCAGCAGCGACCGGTTAGCGGGTTCCTACGAGCAGTACTTC. It is translated as CASSDRLAGSYEQYF.

This rearrangement joins TRBV29-1 to TRBJ2-3; TRBD2 matches at 8 bases. In germline, CDR1 is SQVTM, CDR2 ANQGSEA. V dropped 6 bases and J dropped 4; count of bases not matched to a gene: 12. This CDR3 contains 15 residues. CDR3 sequence (DNA): TGCAGCGTCGGAGGCGGGACTAGTATCTCAGATACGCAGTATTTT. Translation gives CSVGGGTSISDTQYF.

The rearrangement uses TRBV9 and TRBJ1-1; 7 nucleotides line up with TRBD1. The trim removed 4 bases at V and 2 bases at J, leaving 8 bases unmatched. CDR3 length: 15 amino acids. Germline V lookup: CDR1 SGDLS, CDR2 YYNGEE. The CDR3: CASSKTGTFNTEAFF. DNA of the CDR3: TGTGCCAGCAGCAAGACAGGGACTTTTAACACTGAAGCTTTCTTT. The variable domain in full, completed from reference TRBV9 and TRBJ1-1, reads DSGVTQTPKHLITATGQRVTLRCSPRSGDLSVYWYQQSLDQGLQFLIQYYNGEERAKGNILERFSAQQFPDLHSELNLSSLELGDSALYFCASSKTGTFNTEAFFGQGTRLTVV.

This clonotype has a handful of counts. The genes are TRBV11-1 and TRBJ2-5; 8 bases map to TRBD2. CDR3 size: 16 residues. The V gene end was trimmed by 4 bases and the J gene end by 4 bases; junction bases not matched to a gene: 11. The V gene's germline CDR1 is SGHAT and CDR2 FQDESV (reference sequence). The CDR3 is CASSSAGTRVAETQYF. CDR3 nucleotide sequence: TGTGCCAGCAGCTCAGCCGGGACTAGGGTCGCAGAGACCCAGTACTTC.

In its sample, this clonotype was seen a few times. This chain joins TRBV30 and TRBJ1-1, with a possible D match to TRBD1 (5 bases). Germline V gene sequence: CDR1 GTSNPN, CDR2 SVGIG (reference sequence). There are 14 residues in the CDR3. V lost 4 bases and J lost 0, with 12 bases in between. As DNA, the CDR3 is TGTGCCTGGACCCGCGGGACGGTGAACACTGAAGCTTTCTTT. Its protein is CAWTRGTVNTEAFF.

The chain combines TRBV5-6 with TRBJ2-5, with D perhaps TRBD1 or TRBD2 (5 bases each). This CDR3 is built from 14 residues. The germline gives CDR1 SGHDT, CDR2 YYEEEE. Trimming cost V 4 bases and J 0 bases, with 10 bases left between them. The CDR3 loop reads CASSPGPDQETQYF. CDR3 DNA sequence: TGTGCCAGCAGCCCGGGACCGGACCAAGAGACCCAGTACTTC.

This clonotype was detected many times. The chain couples TRBV5-1 to TRBJ2-5; 14 nucleotides line up with TRBD2. The junction had 11 bases not matched to a gene; V was cut back by 3 bases and J by 4 bases. There are 18 residues in the CDR3. Germline V lookup: CDR1 SGHRS, CDR2 YFSETQ. CDR3 DNA: TGCGCCAGCAGCTCAGGGACTAGCGGGAGCCCCGGAACAGAGACCCAGTACTTC. Its protein is CASSSGTSGSPGTETQYF.

This rearrangement joins TRBV12-3 or TRBV12-4 to TRBJ2-5; D ambiguous. The CDR3 is 14 residues long. V shed 3 bases and J shed 5 bases, with 13 bases lying between them. The CDR3 nucleotides read TGTGCCAGCAGTTTTTACGGCCCCGAGGAGACCCAGTACTTC. Protein product: CASSFYGPEETQYF.

This rearrangement joins TRBV3-1 to TRBJ2-5; TRBD2 agrees at 11 bases. Germline trimming cut 6 bases from V and 4 bases from J; bases unmatched to any gene: 10. This CDR3 is built from 16 residues. Germline CDR1 and CDR2: LGHDT and YNNKEL (reference sequence). CDR3 loop: CASSIAGGPRGETQYF. CDR3 DNA: TGTGCCAGCAGTATAGCGGGGGGGCCCAGGGGAGAGACCCAGTACTTC.

This clonotype was counted between two and nine times. The chain employs TRBV7-2 and TRBJ1-2; tentative D call: TRBD1 (6 bases). Germline CDR1 reads SGHTA; CDR2 reads FQGNSA. This CDR3 comprises 15 residues. The V and J ends lost 1 base and 4 bases respectively, with 13 bases between them. This CDR3 is CASSLDGRGGYGYTF. CDR3 DNA sequence: TGTGCCAGCAGCTTAGACGGCAGGGGAGGCTATGGCTACACCTTC.

The chain combines TRBV11-3 with TRBJ2-7, with D possibly called TRBD1 or TRBD2 (8 bases each). The CDR3 runs to 20 residues. Trimming cost V 4 bases and J 0 bases, with 28 bases left between them. From germline, CDR1 is SGHNT and CDR2 YENEEA. The CDR3 protein is CASSSRAGGTGSGGSYEQYF. CDR3 nucleotide sequence: TGTGCCAGCAGCTCCAGGGCAGGTGGGACAGGAAGCGGGGGCTCCTACGAGCAGTACTTC.

This clonotype has more than one count but fewer than ten. The J gene is TRBJ2-1, the V gene TRBV18; 7 positions agree with TRBD1. CDR3 length equals 15 residues. V trimming: 6 bases; J trimming: 0 bases; junction bases outside the gene matches: 5. Germline loops: CDR1 KGHSH, CDR2 LQKENI. For the CDR3, the DNA is TGTGCCAGCTCCCCAGACAGGGTCTCCTACAATGAGCAGTTCTTC. Translation gives CASSPDRVSYNEQFF.

There are a few counts of this clonotype. V and J are TRBV7-2 and TRBJ2-2; perhaps TRBD2 as D (5 bases). Trimming stripped 5 bases from V and 6 bases from J, with 10 bases between. Per germline, CDR1 SGHTA and CDR2 FQGNSA. The CDR3 loop spans 13 amino acids. CDR3 protein: CASSPRESGELFF. CDR3 nucleotides: TGTGCCAGCAGCCCTCGGGAATCCGGGGAGCTGTTTTTT.